This T cell receptor (beta chain) comes out of a study of blood T cell repertoires in COVID-19. As for the study in general: Both acute and convalescent COVID-19 samples were obtained from the United States, Italy and Spain.

As processed by the authors: Counts of nucleated cells, estimated from reference gene primer amplification, were obtained. The assay was immunoSEQ multiplex PCR, and TCRdb's table has in-frame clones only and misses some. For V, J and clone size, that table is used; D and trimming come from the DNA. The table shows about 200,000 clones, with approximately 86% occurring only once. This TCR was recovered from a man aged 55-75 years with acute or convalescent COVID-19. Material: peripheral blood.

CDR3 nucleotide sequence: TGTGCCAGCAGCTTTGCGGACAGAGGCTACGAGCAGTACTTC. Translated, it gives CASSFADRGYEQYF. This chain links TRBV11-3 with TRBJ2-7; a possible D gene is TRBD1 (6 bases). Germline V gene lookup returns CDR1 SGHNT and CDR2 YENEEA. The V end was cut by 3 bases, the J end by 3 bases, with 12 bases between. There are 14 residues in the CDR3.